The entry below describes one TCR beta chain. The target antigen is unknown. The table came from immunoSEQ multiplex PCR; TCRdb's copy has only in-frame clones and leaves some out. This table has about 95,000 clones, under 90% appearing once. This entry is derived from a study of glioma-infiltrating T cells after dendritic cell vaccination. CDR1 SGHRS and CDR2 YFSETQ come from the germline V gene. CDR3 size: 15 residues. Points from the study as a whole: Survival was not directly related to TCR clonality in these patients.

The sequence was collected from a human donor with glioblastoma. This specimen was blood, taken before dendritic cell vaccination. V gene TRBV5-1 combines with J gene TRBJ2-5; 13 bases are a match to TRBD2. The better agreement between TRBJ2-7 and the DNA end casts doubt on the J call. The CDR3 nucleotides read TGCGCCAGCAGCCCGGGACTAGCGGGGAGCTACGAGCAGTACTTC. It is translated as CASSPGLAGSYEQYF.